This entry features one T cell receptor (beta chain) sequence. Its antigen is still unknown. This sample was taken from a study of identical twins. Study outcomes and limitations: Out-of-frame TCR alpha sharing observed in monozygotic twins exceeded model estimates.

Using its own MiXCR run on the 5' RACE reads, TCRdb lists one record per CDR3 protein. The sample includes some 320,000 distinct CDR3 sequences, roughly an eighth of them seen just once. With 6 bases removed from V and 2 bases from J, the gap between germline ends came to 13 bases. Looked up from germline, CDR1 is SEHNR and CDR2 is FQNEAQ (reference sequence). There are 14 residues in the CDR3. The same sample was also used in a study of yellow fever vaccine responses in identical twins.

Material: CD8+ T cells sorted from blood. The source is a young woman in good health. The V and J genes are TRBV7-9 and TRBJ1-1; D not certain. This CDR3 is CASSLPRVNTEAFF. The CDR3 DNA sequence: TGTGCCAGCAGTCTCCCTAGGGTAAACACTGAAGCTTTCTTT.